This entry is about one T cell receptor (beta chain). It lacks a known antigen. No base quality values were provided; no much bigger clone lies one nucleotide off. This sample was taken from a study of cytotoxic CD8 clonotypes in ibrutinib-treated CLL (dated by TCRdb to the early 2020s). With regard to the full study: In this cohort, around 15 patients were treatment-naive and about ten were relapsed/refractory, while approximately 18 had unmutated IGHV. Partial responses were observed in about 25 patients and complete responses in 2; after a median follow-up of 68 months, remission was maintained in roughly 15 patients and progression was observed in approximately 12. Response samples were obtained after a median of around eleven months of treatment, with a range of roughly 6 to 40 months. On average, each sample yielded 255,043 productive templates and around 100,000 productive rearrangements. Longitudinal samples were obtainable from 26 of the 86 participants in the trial. Cryopreserved peripheral blood mononuclear cells were obtained prior to treatment, at the time of response, and at either disease progression or sustained remission. Every sample from remission and from progressive disease was obtained while the patients were still on ibrutinib. Findings and caveats that apply to the study as a whole: Public clonotypes were rare and either shrank or stayed stable during treatment, and the rise in clonality at ibrutinib response reflected expansion of private clonotypes. At baseline, clonality was higher than in age-matched healthy donors and showed a strong correlation with circulating CD8+ T-cell counts. Sampling times were not matched between patients in sustained remission and patients whose disease was progressing, and lymph node repertoires were not examined. An increase in clonality was observed at ibrutinib response, with clonality remaining stable during sustained remission and falling back toward baseline at progression.

The time point label for this specimen denotes: roughly 12 months on ibrutinib. For TCR beta library preparation, 2 to 2.5 micrograms of genomic DNA were isolated from cryopreserved PBMCs. Longitudinal blood samples from CLL patients on ibrutinib monotherapy were analyzed using high-throughput TCR beta sequencing. The patients were enrolled in a single-center, open-label phase 2 trial of ibrutinib monotherapy. The junction shows trimming of 0 bases on V and 0 bases on J, plus 9 bases between the germline ends. Reading from cysteine to phenylalanine, the CDR3 counts 16 amino acids. Only the CDR3 DNA is retained, 48 bases long and in frame from the first base. According to the germline V gene, CDR1 reads SGHRS and CDR2 reads YFSETQ. A MiSeq instrument was used for deep resolution sequencing, which targeted depths ranging from 1 in 1 million up to 1 in 200,000 T cells, with coverage averaging 10x for each clonotype. The immunoSEQ hsTCRB Kit was used to generate the TCR beta libraries. Processing in the source paper ran as follows. ImmunoSEQ Data Assistant and ImmunoSEQ Analyzer were used for data analysis, and V, D and J genes were assigned according to IMGT definitions. Clonality, which ranges from 0 to 1, was calculated as one minus the normalized Shannon entropy of productive rearrangement frequencies. Only overrepresented clonotypes making up at least 0.05% of each patient's repertoire were included in the public clonotype analysis. Thirteen repertoires from age-matched healthy donors, obtained from immuneACCESS, served as clonality controls. The source is immuneACCESS, and TCRdb retained only in-frame sequences with V and J called. Part of the clones is not carried over; for the studies checked, unresolved V genes explain less than half of this, and the remainder is unexplained. V and J calls and clone size are given by that table; D and trimming were obtained from the DNA. The sample data list tens of thousands of clones, and 90% of these were observed just once. Together, the top ten hold 3% to 3.5% of the sample.

The chain is assembled from TRBV5-1 and TRBJ1-4; the D gene lacks a confident call. This sequence was found in a human donor with chronic lymphocytic leukemia. The sample here was PBMCs, taken after 12 months of ibrutinib treatment. The CDR3 corresponds to CASSLGRKATNEKLFF. The DNA sequence follows: TGCGCCAGCAGCTTGGGACGGAAAGCAACTAATGAAAAACTGTTTTTT.